Each of the 24 T cell receptor beta chains below was sequenced from the same sample in a study of T cell repertoires in cytomegalovirus infection. Their recognized antigens are unknown. MiXCR was run by TCRdb on the reads, yielding one entry per CDR3 protein. The sample consists of more than 45,000 distinct CDR3 sequences, over 15% of them appearing once. Material: CD8+ T cells from cultured PBMCs, obtained from culture after CMV antigen stimulation. The receptor source for this set is a human donor in good health (CMV status not recorded). Some clones in this sample may be carry-over from other donors' samples.

This clonotype has just a few counts. The V call is TRBV4-2, the J call TRBJ2-7, with 7 bases matching TRBD2. CDR1 and CDR2 from the germline V gene are LGHNA and YNFKEQ. The CDR3 has 14 residues. The V segment lost 3 bases and the J segment 5 bases; nucleotides outside the gene matches: 7. The CDR3 reads CASSQGGSRNEQYF. The CDR3 coding sequence is TGTGCCAGCAGCCAGGGAGGGAGTCGAAACGAGCAGTACTTC.

This clonotype was seen repeatedly, ten times or more. The V and J genes are TRBV7-2 and TRBJ1-1; the D is unclear. This CDR3 comprises 13 residues. The germline V gene has CDR1 SGHTA and CDR2 FQGNSA. V was pared by 2 bases and J by 4 bases, with 8 bases between. CDR3: CASSLRQITEAFF. The DNA for the CDR3 is TGTGCCAGCAGCTTAAGGCAGATCACTGAAGCTTTCTTT.

This clonotype was seen more than once but under ten times. The rearrangement joins TRBV9 to TRBJ1-1, with D possibly TRBD1 on 6 matching bases. CDR1 is SGDLS, CDR2 YYNGEE, per germline. This CDR3 is built from 13 residues. The V end lost 4 bases, the J end lost 8 bases, and 15 bases lay between the germline ends. CDR3: CASSTGGRTEAFF. The CDR3 nucleotides are TGTGCCAGCAGCACGGGGGGCCGGACGGAAGCTTTCTTT.

This chain connects TRBV15 to TRBJ1-1; weak D call: TRBD1 (5 bases). This CDR3 is built from 13 residues. Per germline, CDR1 LNHNV and CDR2 YYDKDF (reference sequence). Trimming removed 5 bases from V and 1 base from J, with 8 bases in between. The CDR3 loop is CATSPTGNTEAFF. CDR3 DNA: TGTGCCACCAGCCCCACAGGGAACACTGAAGCTTTCTTT.

The genes are TRBV6-6 and TRBJ1-2, with 8 bases aligning to TRBD1. The CDR3 loop spans 16 amino acids. J lost 2 bases, V lost 1 base, and 6 bases had no gene match. CDR1 and CDR2 from the germline V gene are MNHNY and SVGAGI (reference sequence). CDR3 DNA sequence: TGTGCCAGCAGTTACTTGCAGGGGGCGCGAAACTATGGCTACACCTTC. Protein: CASSYLQGARNYGYTF.

The chain uses TRBV7-2 and TRBJ1-2, with a possible D match to TRBD1 (5 bases). Per germline, CDR1 SGHTA and CDR2 FQGNSA. The CDR3 spans 15 residues. The germline V and J ends were trimmed by 5 bases and 4 bases, with 17 bases remaining between them. CDR3 sequence (DNA): TGTGCCAGCAGCCCCGAATGGGGCGGGGGCTATGGCTACACCTTC. It translates to CASSPEWGGGYGYTF.

The chain links TRBV11-2 to TRBJ1-5; 7 bases line up with TRBD1. Germline lookup yields CDR1 SGHAT and CDR2 FQNNGV. J lost 4 bases, V lost 3 bases, and 6 bases had no gene match. This CDR3 comprises 15 residues. The CDR3 DNA reads TGTGCCAGCAGCTTGCGGTCAGGGGGGAATCAGCCCCAGCATTTT. Its protein product is CASSLRSGGNQPQHF.

The V and J genes are TRBV11-1 and TRBJ2-3, with TRBD1 as a possible D gene (6 bases). The CDR3 has 14 residues. Trimming removed 5 bases at V and 3 bases at J, with 12 bases between. Per the germline V gene, CDR1 is SGHAT and CDR2 is FQDESV (reference sequence). This CDR3 is CASSLTGMTDTQYF. In nucleotides, the CDR3 is TGTGCCAGCAGCCTCACAGGGATGACAGATACGCAGTATTTT.

V and J are TRBV28 and TRBJ1-2; weak D call: TRBD1 (6 bases). CDR1 and CDR2 (germline): MDHEN, SYDVKM. The V and J ends lost 3 bases and 8 bases respectively, with 16 bases between them. This CDR3 has 14 amino acids. The CDR3 DNA follows: TGTGCCAGCAGTTTCTTCGCAGGGGAGGAAGGCTACACCTTC. Its translation: CASSFFAGEEGYTF.

The chain employs TRBV7-9 and TRBJ2-1, with D tentatively TRBD1 or TRBD2 (5 bases each). The ends were cut back, 5 bases at V and 8 bases at J, with 16 bases in the middle. The CDR3 contains 14 residues. Germline lookup yields CDR1 SEHNR and CDR2 FQNEAQ (reference sequence). The CDR3 bases are TGTGCCAGCAGCCCTGCCGGGACCCGAGATGAGCAGTTCTTC. The encoded protein is CASSPAGTRDEQFF.

The rearrangement joins TRBV6-6 to TRBJ2-7, with 7 bases identical to TRBD1. The CDR3 is 15 residues long. CDR1 and CDR2 (germline): MNHNY, SVGAGI (reference sequence). V was pared by 3 bases and J by 7 bases, with 12 bases of the junction left unmatched. The CDR3 region is CASSYRQGEQKEQYF. CDR3 in DNA: TGTGCCAGCAGTTATCGACAGGGAGAACAGAAAGAGCAGTACTTC.

The chain combines TRBV19 with TRBJ1-1; no clear D gene. V lost 3 bases, J lost 2 bases, and 10 bases lay in between. The V gene's germline CDR1 is LNHDA and CDR2 SQIVND (reference sequence). The CDR3 has 14 residues. CDR3 nucleotides: TGTGCCAGTAGTATCGGCAGCCCAAACACTGAAGCTTTCTTT. It encodes CASSIGSPNTEAFF.

This clonotype was found a few times. The V gene is TRBV7-8, the J gene TRBJ2-7; 9 bases are a match to TRBD1. CDR1 is SGHVS and CDR2 is FQNEAQ in the germline V gene. The J segment lost 2 bases and the V segment lost 5 bases, leaving 4 bases of the junction unmatched. This CDR3 has 14 amino acids. CDR3 DNA sequence: TGTGCCAGCAGCCCCGGGACAGGGACCTACGAGCAGTACTTC. This translates into CASSPGTGTYEQYF.

The table lists this clonotype with many counts. The chain combines TRBV7-9 with TRBJ1-1; D remains ambiguous. V was pared by 2 bases and J by 10 bases, with 20 bases between. The CDR3 loop spans 15 amino acids. Germline V lookup: CDR1 SEHNR, CDR2 FQNEAQ (reference sequence). The CDR3, as DNA: TGTGCCAGCAGCTTAAGGACTAACCCCCGGACGACAGCTTTCTTT. This gives the protein CASSLRTNPRTTAFF.

The chain carries TRBV12-5 and TRBJ1-5; D call uncertain. Germline-derived CDR1 and CDR2 are LGHNT and FRNRAP. Trimming removed 7 bases at V and 6 bases at J, with 16 bases between. The CDR3 length is 14 residues. The CDR3 DNA reads TGTGCTAGTGCAGGACCCCAGCCGAGTCAGCCCCAGCATTTT. Translated: CASAGPQPSQPQHF.

This clonotype was observed a few times. The genes are TRBV6-6 and TRBJ2-7; 11 bases align to TRBD2. The CDR3 is made up of 17 amino acids. CDR1 and CDR2 from the germline V gene are MNHNY and SVGAGI (reference sequence). V trimming: 4 bases; J trimming: 0 bases; junction bases outside the gene matches: 8. CDR3 in DNA: TGTGCCAGCAGTTCTCGAGGACTAGCGGGTCCCTCCTACGAGCAGTACTTC. Translated: CASSSRGLAGPSYEQYF.

Many counts were recorded for this clonotype. J is TRBJ2-2 and V is TRBV6-2 or TRBV6-3; no clear D gene. The CDR3 has 15 residues. The V gene's germline CDR1 is MNHEY and CDR2 SVGEGT. Trimming took 2 bases from V and 4 from J, leaving 11 bases between them. The CDR3: CASSYVRSSTGELFF. The CDR3 bases are TGTGCCAGCAGTTACGTCCGTTCAAGCACCGGGGAGCTGTTTTTT.

V gene TRBV2 combines with J gene TRBJ2-1; 10 bases align to TRBD2. V shed 7 bases and J 6 bases; nucleotides not matched to a gene: 9. Germline V CDR1 and CDR2: SNHLY, FYNNEI. This CDR3 is 15 amino acids long. Here the CDR3 DNA reads TGTGCCAGCAACCTAGCGGGGGCTCTGATCAATGAGCAGTTCTTC. It translates to CASNLAGALINEQFF.

This clonotype was observed a few times. The rearrangement joins TRBV14 to TRBJ2-7; tentative D call: TRBD1 (5 bases). Germline CDR1 is SGHDN and CDR2 is FVKESK. CDR3 length: 16 amino acids. Trimming removed 5 bases at V and 2 bases at J, with 19 bases between. CDR3 nucleotides: TGTGCCAGCAGCTCCATCCCCAGGGTCCTTCCCTACGAGCAGTACTTC. Translation gives CASSSIPRVLPYEQYF. The variable domain in full, completed from reference TRBV14 and TRBJ2-7, reads EAGVTQFPSHSVIEKGQTVTLRCDPISGHDNLYWYRRVMGKEIKFLLHFVKESKQDESGMPNNRFLAERTGGTYSTLKVQPAELEDSGVYFCASSSIPRVLPYEQYFGPGTRLTVT.

The V gene is TRBV6-2 or TRBV6-3, the J gene TRBJ1-1; 7 nucleotides agree with TRBD1. The CDR3 has 13 amino acids. Germline values: CDR1 MNHEY, CDR2 SVGEGT. V was pared by 4 bases and J by 7 bases, with 6 bases of the junction left unmatched. The CDR3 bases are TGTGCCAGCAGTTCAAACAGGGGTAATGAAGCTTTCTTT. It specifies CASSSNRGNEAFF.

This clonotype has just a few counts. V gene TRBV6-2 or TRBV6-3 combines with J gene TRBJ2-1, with D possibly being TRBD1 (5 bases). Germline assignment: CDR1 MNHEY and CDR2 SVGEGT. The ends were cut back, 2 bases at V and 15 bases at J, with 17 bases in the middle. The CDR3 is 13 residues long. CDR3 amino acids: CASSYTNLGDRFF. The CDR3 nucleotides are TGTGCCAGCAGTTACACGAATTTGGGCGACAGGTTCTTC.

J is TRBJ2-1 and V is TRBV11-2; D is uncertain. Trimming took off 1 base at V and 6 bases at J, with 10 bases between the two ends. The V gene's germline CDR1 is SGHAT and CDR2 FQNNGV. This CDR3 contains 14 residues. The CDR3: CASSLGRASNEQFF. Here the CDR3 DNA reads TGTGCCAGCAGCTTAGGTCGAGCGAGCAATGAGCAGTTCTTC.

This clonotype was picked up a small number of times. The V and J genes are TRBV9 and TRBJ2-5; 11 positions match TRBD2. Germline CDR1 and CDR2: SGDLS and YYNGEE. Germline trimming cut 3 bases from V and 2 bases from J; bases unmatched to any gene: 6. The CDR3 loop spans 16 amino acids. The DNA for the CDR3 is TGTGCCAGCAGCGGCTTAGCGGGGGGGAGTCAAGAGACCCAGTACTTC. Its translation: CASSGLAGGSQETQYF.

The chain carries TRBV9 and TRBJ1-2; D is perhaps TRBD1 (6 bases). Trimming took off 4 bases at V and 4 bases at J, with 17 bases between the two ends. Germline CDR1 reads SGDLS; CDR2 reads YYNGEE. The CDR3 spans 15 residues. The CDR3 region is CASSPFLTGSYGYTF. The CDR3 DNA is TGTGCCAGCAGCCCCTTTCTAACAGGGAGCTATGGCTACACCTTC.